The clone carrying this T cell receptor beta chain has just one count. The antigen remains unidentified. Mismatch with germline at one junction end may stem from a read error. The sample belongs to a study of blood T cells in healthy people across ages. General study results and limits: Significant beta diversity loss was already apparent by age approximately 38, declining roughly linearly. Expanded clonotype shifts may have been confounded, as the donors had an unknown CMV status.

It was with a sample-barcoded 5' primer and a J-beta primer mix that a second PCR of about 6 to 12 cycles was run. TCRdb itself ran the 5' RACE reads through MiXCR, one entry per CDR3 protein. The data show 700,000 to 850,000 distinct CDR3 sequences, with under 40% seen just once and roughly 13% held by the top ten. The receptor was isolated from a man aged 18 to 30 in good health. Sequenced: blood.

Here the CDR3 DNA reads TGTGCCAGCAGTTTTGGCTTACTGAATACAGATGCGCAGTATTTT. Translation gives CASSFGLLNTDAQYF. The chain carries TRBV12-3 or TRBV12-4 and TRBJ2-3; D is undetermined. The CDR3 is 15 residues long.